This T cell receptor (beta chain) was identified in a study of T cell repertoires in cytomegalovirus infection. Across the study: TCR beta signatures that were public indicated CMV infection and matching HLA type. Study-level results: Dominant in the ex vivo response were TCR beta clonotypes restricted by HLA-C and specific for CMV. The cumulative frequency of public TCR beta families identified carriers of CMV plus the relevant HLA.

Concerning this clonotype: Its specificity is not known.

TCRdb reprocessed the reads with MiXCR, giving one entry per CDR3 protein. The data contain hundreds of thousands of distinct CDR3 sequences, under 45% of them singletons. This CDR3 is built from 14 residues. From germline, CDR1 is SNHLY and CDR2 FYNNEI. The ends were cut back, 6 bases at V and 1 base at J, with 12 bases in the middle. This sequence originates from a human donor in good health (CMV status not recorded). Some clones in this sample may be carry-over from other donors' samples. The chain has TRBV2 and TRBJ1-1; D is possibly TRBD1 (5 bases). This specimen was cultured PBMCs, taken from culture after CMV antigen stimulation. This CDR3 reads CASRLDSANTEAFF. The CDR3 DNA is TGTGCCAGCAGGCTAGACAGTGCGAACACTGAAGCTTTCTTT. Variable domain in full (rest from reference TRBV2 and TRBJ1-1): EPEVTQTPSHQVTQMGQEVILRCVPISNHLYFYWYRQILGQKVEFLVSFYNNEISEKSEIFDDQFSVERPDGSNFTLKIRSTKLEDSAMYFCASRLDSANTEAFFGQGTRLTVV.